One sample yielded the 32 T cell receptor beta chains listed below, sequenced in a study of T-cell memory formation after mild COVID-19. One entry per CDR3 protein, called by TCRdb with MiXCR from the 5' RACE reads. The top ten hold about 12% of the sample, which has under 400,000 distinct CDR3 sequences, under 25% seen once. The sequencing sample was made of PBMCs or a T cell subset sorted from them (not recorded which). The receptor set was obtained from an adult woman who had mild COVID-19 (a few samples of this study predate the infection). Cell type and time point are not known.

J is TRBJ2-7 and V is TRBV7-9; 8 bases match TRBD1. V shed 3 bases and J 2 bases; nucleotides not matched to a gene: 15. This CDR3 region has 18 residues. The germline gives CDR1 SEHNR, CDR2 FQNEAQ (reference sequence). Here the CDR3 reads CASSFDRETGVGTYEQYF. Written as DNA, the CDR3 is TGTGCCAGCAGCTTCGACAGAGAGACAGGGGTAGGGACCTACGAGCAGTACTTC.

The chain recombines TRBV30 with TRBJ2-5, with D perhaps assigned TRBD1 or TRBD2 (5 bases each). Germline CDR1 GTSNPN, CDR2 SVGIG (reference sequence). This CDR3 is built from 12 residues. V lost 4 bases to trimming and J lost 7 bases, with 13 bases between them. The CDR3 sequence is CAWTRGVGTQYF. DNA for the CDR3: TGTGCCTGGACGAGAGGGGTGGGGACCCAGTACTTC.

This clonotype has just one count. The chain links TRBV18 to TRBJ2-5; 7 nucleotides align to TRBD1. Unmatched junction bases numbered 9, after V lost 3 bases and J lost 2 bases. The CDR3 is 16 residues long. Germline CDR1 reads KGHSH; CDR2 reads LQKENI. The CDR3, as DNA: TGTGCCAGCTCACCTCAACAGGGGACCCTTCAAGAGACCCAGTACTTC. Amino acid sequence: CASSPQQGTLQETQYF.

This clonotype has more than one count but fewer than ten. The V and J genes are TRBV24-1 and TRBJ2-7; D unresolved. The V gene lost 2 bases and the J gene lost 3 bases, with 7 bases spanning the gap. The CDR3 runs 13 residues. Germline V lookup: CDR1 KGHDR, CDR2 SFDVKD. In nucleotides, the CDR3 is TGTGCCACCAGTGATTCTTCTGGCTACGAGCAGTACTTC. Translated: CATSDSSGYEQYF.

The chain carries TRBV2 and TRBJ1-2; 11 nucleotides agree with TRBD1. The germline V gene has CDR1 SNHLY and CDR2 FYNNEI. CDR3 length equals 15 residues. V was pared by 4 bases and J by 6 bases, with 7 bases of the junction left unmatched. CDR3 protein: CASSARGQGADGYTF. For the CDR3, the DNA is TGTGCCAGCAGTGCCAGAGGACAGGGGGCGGATGGCTACACCTTC.

The V gene is TRBV9, the J gene TRBJ2-1; 8 nucleotides match TRBD1. In germline, CDR1 is SGDLS, CDR2 YYNGEE. There are 14 residues in the CDR3. The V and J ends lost 2 bases and 10 bases, in that order; junction bases with no gene match: 8. The CDR3, as DNA: TGTGCCAGCAGCGTTGAGGACAGGGTGGGGGAGCAGTTCTTC. This translates into CASSVEDRVGEQFF.

The V gene is TRBV12-3 or TRBV12-4, the J gene TRBJ1-2, with no clear D. V was trimmed by 6 bases and J by 8 bases, leaving 25 bases between them. The CDR3 is 16 residues long. DNA for the CDR3: TGTGCCAGCAGCGTGACCCCAGTTTCCCCTATCGACGGCTACACCTTC. Its protein product is CASSVTPVSPIDGYTF.

The chain combines TRBV14 with TRBJ2-1; the match to TRBD2 covers 14 bases. Germline values: CDR1 SGHDN, CDR2 FVKESK. This CDR3 has 15 amino acids. With 5 bases clipped from V and 8 bases from J, the junction kept 5 bases outside the gene matches. The CDR3 region is CASSFGTSGSYEQFF. The CDR3 DNA sequence: TGTGCCAGCAGCTTTGGGACTAGCGGGAGTTATGAGCAGTTCTTC.

This clonotype has just one count. CDR3 in DNA: TGTGCCAGCAGCTTGGACAGGGGGCGCGGCTATGGCTACACCTTC. Translated, it gives CASSLDRGRGYGYTF. The gene calls are TRBV5-5 and TRBJ1-2, with 9 bases aligning to TRBD1. There are 15 residues in the CDR3. From germline, CDR1 is SGHKS and CDR2 YYEKEE (reference sequence). Germline trimming cut 0 bases from V and 4 bases from J; bases unmatched to any gene: 4.

The chain joins TRBV29-1 to TRBJ2-7, with 11 bases lining up with TRBD2. The CDR3 length is 14 residues. The V gene's germline CDR1 is SQVTM and CDR2 ANQGSEA. J lost 4 bases, V lost 5 bases, and 7 bases had no gene match. The CDR3 nucleotides are TGCAGCGTTCCAAGGGTAGCGGGAGGGTACGAGCAGTACTTC. Its protein is CSVPRVAGGYEQYF.

This chain connects TRBV5-1 to TRBJ2-7; 9 bases map to TRBD1. CDR1 is SGHRS and CDR2 is YFSETQ in the germline V gene. With V trimmed by 4 bases and J by 2 bases, 4 bases remained unmatched. The CDR3 spans 14 residues. This chain's CDR3 is CASSAGQGTYEQYF. DNA for the CDR3: TGCGCCAGCAGCGCGGGACAGGGAACCTACGAGCAGTACTTC. Variable domain in full (rest from reference TRBV5-1 and TRBJ2-7): KAGVTQTPRYLIKTRGQQVTLSCSPISGHRSVSWYQQTPGQGLQFLFEYFSETQRNKGNFPGRFSGRQFSNSRSEMNVSTLELGDSALYLCASSAGQGTYEQYFGPGTRLTVT.

This clonotype showed up just a few times. The rearrangement links TRBV20-1 to TRBJ1-1; 7 bases match TRBD1. CDR1 is DFQATT, CDR2 SNEGSKA, per germline (reference sequence). V lost 5 bases to trimming and J lost 5 bases; unmatched junction nucleotides: 11. This CDR3 comprises 14 residues. CDR3 sequence: CSAGRQGRVTEAFF. CDR3 nucleotide sequence: TGCAGTGCTGGCAGACAGGGAAGGGTGACTGAAGCTTTCTTT.

This clonotype was seen more than once but under ten times. The chain joins TRBV7-9 to TRBJ2-1, with TRBD2 identical over 7 bases. Losses at the gene ends were 5 bases for V and 4 bases for J; bases not matched to a gene: 11. This CDR3 is 16 amino acids long. The germline V gene has CDR1 SEHNR and CDR2 FQNEAQ (reference sequence). CDR3 residues: CASSPVAGVGYNEQFF. The CDR3 DNA sequence: TGTGCCAGCAGCCCAGTTGCGGGAGTGGGGTACAATGAGCAGTTCTTC.

This clonotype has only a few counts. The chain carries TRBV18 and TRBJ1-6, with 9 bases fitting TRBD1. Germline CDR1 is KGHSH and CDR2 is LQKENI. V was clipped by 3 bases and J by 8 bases; unmatched bases: 8. CDR3 length: 16 amino acids. The CDR3: CASSPRDRVVDSPLHF. The CDR3 region has the DNA TGTGCCAGCTCACCGCGGGACAGGGTTGTGGATTCACCCCTCCACTTT. The complete variable domain, with remaining parts taken from reference TRBV18 and TRBJ1-6, reads NAGVMQNPRHLVRRRGQEARLRCSPMKGHSHVYWYRQLPEEGLKFMVYLQKENIIDESGMPKERFSAEFPKEGPSILRIQQVVRGDSAAYFCASSPRDRVVDSPLHFGNGTRLTVT.

This clonotype turned up a few times. This chain joins TRBV3-1 and TRBJ1-5; TRBD1 is a possible D gene (5 bases). With 0 bases removed from V and 11 bases from J, the gap between germline ends came to 14 bases. The germline gives CDR1 LGHDT, CDR2 YNNKEL (reference sequence). The CDR3 is made up of 14 amino acids. CDR3: CASSQDDREVAQHF. Here the CDR3 DNA reads TGTGCCAGCAGCCAAGATGACAGAGAAGTAGCCCAGCATTTT.

J is TRBJ2-2 and V is TRBV29-1, with no clear D. Germline loops: CDR1 SQVTM, CDR2 ANQGSEA. The CDR3 has 12 residues. Trimming took 3 bases from V and 5 from J, leaving 7 bases between them. The CDR3 DNA reads as TGCAGCGTTGATACTGAGACCGGGGAGCTGTTTTTT. It is translated as CSVDTETGELFF.

The chain is built from TRBV20-1 and TRBJ1-1, with a tentative D call TRBD1 (5 bases). Trimming took off 8 bases at V and 6 bases at J, with 13 bases between the two ends. CDR3 size: 11 residues. Germline V CDR1 and CDR2: DFQATT, SNEGSKA (reference sequence). In DNA, the CDR3 is TGCAGTTCGACAGATCATCCTGAAGCTTTCTTT. Translated, it gives CSSTDHPEAFF.

The chain links TRBV20-1 to TRBJ2-7; TRBD1 might be the D (6 bases). The CDR3 sequence is 15 residues long. V lost 1 base to trimming and J lost 2 bases, with 15 bases between them. Germline CDR1 reads DFQATT; CDR2 reads SNEGSKA (reference sequence). The CDR3 sequence: CSARAVDSTPYEQYF. The CDR3 bases are TGCAGTGCTAGAGCCGTGGACAGCACCCCCTACGAGCAGTACTTC.

V usage is TRBV3-1 and J usage is TRBJ2-2, with TRBD2 matching over 9 bases. V gave up 6 bases and J gave up 1 base; unmatched junction bases: 6. CDR3 length: 16 amino acids. Per germline, CDR1 LGHDT and CDR2 YNNKEL (reference sequence). Here the CDR3 reads CASRREAGGNTGELFF. CDR3 sequence (DNA): TGTGCCAGCAGGCGCGAAGCGGGGGGGAACACCGGGGAGCTGTTTTTT. Drawing the rest from reference TRBV3-1 and TRBJ2-2, the complete variable domain is DTAVSQTPKYLVTQMGNDKSIKCEQNLGHDTMYWYKQDSKKFLKIMFSYNNKELIINETVPNRFSPKSPDKAHLNLHINSLELGDSAVYFCASRREAGGNTGELFFGEGSRLTVL.

This clonotype was seen only a few times. This chain uses TRBV7-9 with TRBJ1-5; 8 nucleotides line up with TRBD1. The V gene end was trimmed by 1 base and the J gene end by 6 bases; junction bases not matched to a gene: 8. CDR1 and CDR2 from the germline V gene are SEHNR and FQNEAQ (reference sequence). The CDR3 length is 16 residues. The chain's CDR3 is CASSLVSGQGIQPQHF. The CDR3 nucleotides are TGTGCCAGCAGCTTAGTAAGCGGACAGGGCATTCAGCCCCAGCATTTT.

The chain is built from TRBV6-2 or TRBV6-3 and TRBJ1-5, with 8 bases identical to TRBD1. Germline loops: CDR1 MNHEY, CDR2 SVGEGT. The CDR3 consists of 14 residues. V shed 6 bases, J shed 6 bases, and the junction held 7 bases outside the gene matches. The CDR3 bases are TGTGCCAGCAGAACAGGGGGGTCAAGTCAGCCCCAGCATTTT. Translation gives CASRTGGSSQPQHF.

The rearrangement links TRBV5-1 to TRBJ1-1; D not resolved. The CDR3 runs 15 residues. CDR1 and CDR2 from the germline V gene are SGHRS and YFSETQ. The V and J ends lost 5 bases and 0 bases respectively, with 14 bases between them. The chain's CDR3 is CASSKAGQMNTEAFF. The CDR3, as DNA: TGCGCCAGCAGTAAGGCAGGCCAGATGAACACTGAAGCTTTCTTT.

This clonotype occurred a few times. The chain recombines TRBV27 with TRBJ1-1; a possible D gene is TRBD1 (5 bases). Germline CDR1 and CDR2: MNHEY and SMNVEV (reference sequence). This CDR3 has 16 residues. Trimming left V 4 bases short and J 5 bases short, with 20 bases between. The CDR3 coding sequence is TGTGCCAGCAGTTCTTATGGGGGTTCTGGGGGTACTGAAGCTTTCTTT. It translates to CASSSYGGSGGTEAFF.

This clonotype was detected a few times. V is TRBV3-1 and J is TRBJ2-3; unclear D gene. The length of the CDR3 is 12 residues. CDR1 is LGHDT, CDR2 YNNKEL, per germline (reference sequence). Trimming took 1 base from V and 5 from J, leaving 4 bases between them. The CDR3, as DNA: TGTGCCAGCAGCCAAGCTATAGATACGCAGTATTTT. Translating it yields CASSQAIDTQYF.

In the case of this clonotype: A much larger clone sits a single nucleotide away, making a read error possible. The chain uses TRBV12-3 or TRBV12-4 and TRBJ2-3; TRBD1 aligns across 7 bases. The CDR3 runs to 13 residues. CDR3 bases: TGTGACAGCAGAGGACAGGGCACAGATACGCAGTATTTT. Encoded protein: CDSRGQGTDTQYF.

This clonotype has at least ten counts. The chain combines TRBV5-1 with TRBJ2-7; 8 nucleotides align to TRBD1. Per the germline V gene, CDR1 is SGHRS and CDR2 is YFSETQ. The ends lost 4 bases at V and 1 base at J; junction bases unmatched: 4. The CDR3 totals 14 residues. The CDR3 DNA follows: TGCGCCAGCAGCCTATGGACAGGGTCCTACGAGCAGTACTTC. It encodes CASSLWTGSYEQYF.

This clonotype has only a few counts. This chain connects TRBV7-9 to TRBJ1-4; no clear D. Per the germline V gene, CDR1 is SEHNR and CDR2 is FQNEAQ (reference sequence). This CDR3 is 12 amino acids long. Trimming left V 1 base short and J 14 bases short, with 11 bases between. CDR3 in amino acids: CASSLGNRRLFF. In DNA form, the CDR3 reads TGTGCCAGCAGCTTAGGCAACAGAAGGCTGTTTTTT.

The chain recombines TRBV9 with TRBJ2-2, with TRBD1 identical over 9 bases. CDR3 length: 15 amino acids. Germline V gene lookup returns CDR1 SGDLS and CDR2 YYNGEE. After removal of 0 bases from V and 7 bases from J, the junction contained 4 bases not matched to a gene. The CDR3: CASSVEGQGIGELFF. The CDR3, as DNA: TGTGCCAGCAGCGTAGAGGGACAGGGAATCGGGGAGCTGTTTTTT. Full variable domain (outside the CDR3, taken from reference TRBV9 and TRBJ2-2): DSGVTQTPKHLITATGQRVTLRCSPRSGDLSVYWYQQSLDQGLQFLIQYYNGEERAKGNILERFSAQQFPDLHSELNLSSLELGDSALYFCASSVEGQGIGELFFGEGSRLTVL.

This clonotype was recorded a few times. This chain joins TRBV5-1 and TRBJ2-3, with D perhaps TRBD2 (5 bases). This CDR3 has 15 residues. Germline V lookup: CDR1 SGHRS, CDR2 YFSETQ. Trimming stripped 0 bases from V and 2 bases from J, with 10 bases between. DNA for the CDR3: TGCGCCAGCAGCTTGGGTGCGGGTTACACAGATACGCAGTATTTT. It is translated as CASSLGAGYTDTQYF. The variable domain in full, completed from reference TRBV5-1 and TRBJ2-3, reads KAGVTQTPRYLIKTRGQQVTLSCSPISGHRSVSWYQQTPGQGLQFLFEYFSETQRNKGNFPGRFSGRQFSNSRSEMNVSTLELGDSALYLCASSLGAGYTDTQYFGPGTRLTVL.

The chain carries TRBV15 and TRBJ2-1; tentative D call: TRBD2 (6 bases). This CDR3 has 17 amino acids. V shed 1 base and J shed 9 bases, with 22 bases lying between them. Germline values: CDR1 LNHNV, CDR2 YYDKDF (reference sequence). The CDR3 sequence: CATSRGIGRGSRIEQFF. The CDR3 nucleotides are TGTGCCACCAGCAGAGGGATTGGGCGGGGAAGTAGGATTGAGCAGTTCTTC.

This clonotype appeared a few times. The V gene is TRBV12-3 or TRBV12-4, the J gene TRBJ2-2; 8 bases are shared with TRBD1. With V trimmed by 2 bases and J by 5 bases, 4 bases remained unmatched. CDR3 length equals 15 residues. CDR3 coding DNA: TGTGCCAGCAGTTTACAGGGGGCAGGAACCGGGGAGCTGTTTTTT. It encodes CASSLQGAGTGELFF.

This clonotype has a handful of counts. The chain recombines TRBV9 with TRBJ2-7; no definite D call. The CDR3 has 14 residues. With 0 bases removed from V and 2 bases from J, the gap between germline ends came to 9 bases. Germline V CDR1 and CDR2: SGDLS, YYNGEE. CDR3 sequence reads: CASSVDAATYEQYF. CDR3 nucleotide sequence: TGTGCCAGCAGCGTAGATGCGGCAACCTACGAGCAGTACTTC.